This T cell receptor beta chain was recovered during a study of technical replicates of blood from a handful of donors. Assay used: immunoSEQ multiplex PCR; TCRdb lists only in-frame clones, some missing. The sample yields more than 65,000 clones, 90% to 95% seen once. The specimen was T cells isolated from PBMCs. The receptor was derived from a human donor in good health.

CDR3 sequence (DNA): TGTGCCAGCAGCCGACAGGGTATCAATCAGCCCCAGCATTTT. This codes for CASSRQGINQPQHF. The chain has TRBV11-2 and TRBJ1-5, with 7 bases lining up with TRBD1. The CDR3 length is 14 residues. After removal of 5 bases from V and 3 bases from J, the junction contained 4 bases not matched to a gene. The germline V gene has CDR1 SGHAT and CDR2 FQNNGV. Full variable domain (rest looked up from reference TRBV11-2 and TRBJ1-5): EAGVAQSPRYKIIEKRQSVAFWCNPISGHATLYWYQQILGQGPKLLIQFQNNGVVDDSQLPKDRFSAERLKGVDSTLKIQPAKLEDSAVYLCASSRQGINQPQHFGDGTRLSIL.